Listed below are T cell receptor beta chains from one sample, sequenced in a study of cytotoxic CD8 clonotypes in ibrutinib-treated CLL. Method: immunoSEQ multiplex PCR; TCRdb's copy keeps in-frame clones and lacks some. The table lists about 160,000 clones, about four fifths of them singletons. This specimen was PBMCs, taken after 12 months of ibrutinib treatment. These receptor sequences come from a human donor with chronic lymphocytic leukemia. Both conserved end residues are part of each CDR3. The D gene is left open where the match is weak. Size values are once, few and many counts, or a class for expanded clones, and some rows have none.

>TRBV19|.|TRBJ2-1|.
TGTGCCAGTAGCCCTTTGAGCTCCTACAATGAGCAGTTCTTC
CASSPLSSYNEQFF
>TRBV7-2|.|TRBJ2-1|once
TGTGCCAGCAGCTCACAGGGGGGGGCCTACAATGAGCAGTTCTTC
CASSSQGGAYNEQFF
>TRBV19|.|TRBJ1-2|.
TGTGCCAGTAGTATTAGTGGGAGTAATGGCTACACCTTC
CASSISGSNGYTF
>TRBV9|TRBD1|TRBJ2-7|.
TGTGCCAGCAGCGTAGACGGGCAGGGGGCTAACGAGCAGTACTTC
CASSVDGQGANEQYF
>TRBV9|TRBD2|TRBJ2-1|.
TGTGCCAGCAGCGTAAGCGGGGGGAAAAGTGAGCAGTTCTTC
CASSVSGGKSEQFF
>TRBV30|TRBD1|TRBJ2-1|.
TGTGCCTGGAGTTCATTACGCGGGACAGGGGGCCTCAATGAGCAGTTCTTC
CAWSSLRGTGGLNEQFF
>TRBV19|TRBD1|TRBJ1-5|.
TGTGCCAGTACCCTAGGGGACAGTTTGAATCAGCCCCAGCATTTT
CASTLGDSLNQPQHF
>TRBV20-1|.|TRBJ1-5|.
TGCAGTGCTGGAGATCAGCCCCAGCATTTT
CSAGDQPQHF
>TRBV2|.|TRBJ2-7|.
TGTGCCAGCAGTGAAATAAGGGGCTACGAGCAGTACTTC
CASSEIRGYEQYF
>TRBV19|.|TRBJ2-3|.
TGTGCCAGTAAGGTTCCGGGGCACACAGATACGCAGTATTTT
CASKVPGHTDTQYF
>TRBV27|TRBD2|TRBJ2-1|.
TGTGCCAGCAGTCCGCGACTAGCGGGGGGGCCTATCAGCTCCTACAATGAGCAGTTCTTC
CASSPRLAGGPISSYNEQFF
>TRBV9|.|TRBJ1-3|.
TGTGCCAGCAGCGTAGGACAGCGTGGAAACACCATATATTTT
CASSVGQRGNTIYF
>TRBV5-6|TRBD2|TRBJ2-7|many
TGTGCCAGCAGCTTGGACCCTAGCGGGGGGGACGAGCAGTACTTC
CASSLDPSGGDEQYF
>TRBV9|.|TRBJ2-2|.
TGTGCCAGCAGCGTTAGCTACACCGGGGAGCTGTTTTTT
CASSVSYTGELFF
>TRBV13|TRBD1|TRBJ1-3|.
TGTGCCAGCAGTCTTACAGGGGGCTCCGGAAACACCATATATTTT
CASSLTGGSGNTIYF
>TRBV5-1|.|TRBJ2-3|.
TGCGCCAGCAGCTTGCTGAGCCATCACACAGATACGCAGTATTTT
CASSLLSHHTDTQYF
>TRBV28|.|TRBJ2-3|.
TGTGCCAGCAGTTTATTGGCCGGGACCCGACCGTATTTT
CASSLLAGTRPYF
>TRBV7-2|TRBD1|TRBJ1-6|few
TGTGCCAGCAGCTTAGGGGCGGGGACAGGGACGTCACCCCTCCACTTT
CASSLGAGTGTSPLHF
>TRBV11-1|.|TRBJ2-2|.
TGTGCCAGCAGCTTAGGGCCCTCGGGGACCGGGGAGCTGTTTTTT
CASSLGPSGTGELFF
>TRBV9|TRBD2|TRBJ2-1|.
TGTGCCAGCAGCGCGCTAGCGGCCCCTCTCAATGAGCAGTTCTTC
CASSALAAPLNEQFF
>TRBV7-2|.|TRBJ1-1|few
TGTGCCAGCAGCTTAGACGGGGACTTAACTGAAGCTTTCTTT
CASSLDGDLTEAFF
>TRBV30|TRBD2|TRBJ2-7|.
TGTGCCCTGGAGCGGGGAAAAACCTACGAGCAGTACTTC
CALERGKTYEQYF
>TRBV5-4|.|TRBJ2-1|.
TGTGCCAGCAGCTCGTCGGGTTCTGGGATCTACAATGAGCAGTTCTTC
CASSSSGSGIYNEQFF
>TRBV7-2|TRBD2|TRBJ2-5|once
TGTGCCAGCAGCTTAGCGGAGCGGGGGGGCCGAGAGACCCAGTACTTC
CASSLAERGGRETQYF
>TRBV6-6|TRBD2|TRBJ2-3|.
TGTGCCAGCTCTAGCGGGATGCTCCCCGGAGATACGCAGTATTTT
CASSSGMLPGDTQYF
>TRBV11-2|.|TRBJ2-1|.
TGTGCCAGCAGCCCCGCCGAGCTTAGCAATGAGCAGTTCTTC
CASSPAELSNEQFF
>TRBV7-9|.|TRBJ2-7|once
TGTGCCAGCAGCCCGGGCGGGGCAGGGTTCTACGAGCAGTACTTC
CASSPGGAGFYEQYF
>TRBV28|.|TRBJ2-7|.
TGTGCCAGCAGTTTCCCCGGAGGAGCCTACGAGCAGTACTTC
CASSFPGGAYEQYF
>TRBV27|TRBD1|TRBJ1-1|once
TGTGCCAGCAGTTTCGCCCTGTTCCGGGACAGCAGAGACACTGAAGCTTTCTTT
CASSFALFRDSRDTEAFF
>TRBV6-5|.|TRBJ2-3|.
TGTGCCAGCAGCCTTTCAGATACGCAGTATTTT
CASSLSDTQYF
>TRBV5-6|TRBD1|TRBJ1-1|.
TGTGCCAGCAGCTTTGGGACAGGGGAAGAAGCTTTCTTT
CASSFGTGEEAFF
>TRBV5-1|.|TRBJ1-6|.
TGCGCCAGCAGCTTGGGGGATACAGGGTACTCACCCCTCCACTTT
CASSLGDTGYSPLHF
>TRBV5-4|.|TRBJ1-1|.
TGTGCCAGCAGCTTCAGTAGACTGAACACTGAAGCTTTCTTT
CASSFSRLNTEAFF
>TRBV2|.|TRBJ1-1|.
TGTGCCAGCAGTGAAGACGGCAGGGGCACTGAAGCTTTCTTT
CASSEDGRGTEAFF
>TRBV27|.|TRBJ2-5|.
TGTGCCAGCAGGACTTACCGGGAAACAGAGACCCAGTACTTC
CASRTYRETETQYF
>TRBV4-1|TRBD2|TRBJ2-5|once
TGCGCCAGCAGCCAAGTAGGCGGGAGACTCGAGACCCAGTACTTC
CASSQVGGRLETQYF
>TRBV6-6|.|TRBJ1-2|.
TGTGCCAGCAGCTCACAGGGCATGGATGGCTACACCTTC
CASSSQGMDGYTF
>TRBV7-2|.|TRBJ1-1|.
TGTGCCAGCAGCTTAAGGGACGGACTTGAAGCTTTCTTT
CASSLRDGLEAFF